Given below is one TCR beta chain in context. Its antigen remains unknown. The data derive from a study of cytomegalovirus exposure and HLA in healthy donors. Study-wide results and limits: Relative to equally common others, HLA-associated TCR beta chains showed greater clonal expansion in a later analysis. It was reportedly the case that the classifier diagnosed cytomegalovirus status with high specificity and sensitivity.

The PCR made use of 60 Vbeta and 13 Jbeta primers. TCRdb's table, derived via immunoSEQ multiplex PCR, lists solely in-frame clones and lacks some. Among more than 95,000 clones listed, approximately 69% were seen once. The CDR3 covers 15 residues. Healthy bone marrow donors made up the cohort. The specimen sequenced was PBMCs. The clonotype comes from a man younger than 40 in good health and CMV-seronegative. J is TRBJ2-7 and V is TRBV21-1; TRBD2 reflects the table's D call only, with no check against the DNA. TRBV21-1 is annotated as a pseudogene. Written as DNA, the CDR3 is TGTGCCAGCAGCAAATTAAAGGCTAGCAGTTACGAGCAGTACTTC. The encoded protein is CASSKLKASSYEQYF.